Described below is a single T cell receptor beta chain sequence and its context. This entry comes from a study of blood T cell repertoires in COVID-19. Data came from immunoSEQ multiplex PCR; TCRdb stores just in-frame clones and leaves some out. The sample shows hundreds of thousands of clones, 80% to 90% of them seen only once. Germline values: CDR1 SEHNR, CDR2 FQNEAQ (reference sequence). V was trimmed by 6 bases and J by 4 bases, leaving 15 bases between them. The CDR3 length is 14 residues. J is TRBJ1-1 and V is TRBV7-9, with D tentatively TRBD1 (6 bases). This clonotype was obtained from a woman between 65 and 79 years old with COVID-19, enrolled during active disease. Sequencing was carried out using peripheral blood. The CDR3 nucleotides are TGTGCCAGCAGACCCCGGACAGTACCCACTGAAGCTTTCTTT. It is translated as CASRPRTVPTEAFF. Combining the CDR3 with reference TRBV7-9 and TRBJ1-1 gives the whole variable domain DTGVSQNPRHKITKRGQNVTFRCDPISEHNRLYWYRQTLGQGPEFLTYFQNEAQLEKSRLLSDRFSAERPKGSFSTLEIQRTEQGDSAMYLCASRPRTVPTEAFFGQGTRLTVV.